This entry features one TCR beta chain sequence. Its antigen is as yet unknown. Genomic DNA per cell subset filled all wells of several immunoSEQ plates. In the original workflow: From ImmunoSEQ came sequences covering only the junction and carrying no quality scores, so filtering differed. Repertoires were generated with immunoSEQ multiplex PCR, while TCRdb's copy carries only in-frame clones and drops some. The DNA was the basis for D and trimming; V, J and clone size are from that table. This sample has around 1.9 million clones, with roughly 93% found just once. The V gene's germline CDR1 is MNHEY and CDR2 SVGAGI. The CDR3 consists of 14 residues. Unmatched junction bases numbered 6, after V lost 2 bases and J lost 9 bases. CD45RO-negative, CCR7-positively selected cells formed the naive CD8 fraction, excluding terminally differentiated effector memory CD45RA+ cells. These data originate in a study of shared clonotypes between healthy human individuals. General study points: It was only blood that was sampled, and tissue repertoires likely differ. Among the subsets, naive ones generally showed larger estimated richness than memory ones.

The rearrangement uses TRBV6-5 and TRBJ2-1; 8 bases line up with TRBD1. This TCR derives from a young man in good health. Some clones in this sample may be carry-over from other donors' samples. Sequencing used naive CD8+ T cells from PBMCs. As DNA, the CDR3 is TGTGCCAGCAGTTACAGACCAGGGGGCTTTGAGCAGTTCTTC. It translates to CASSYRPGGFEQFF.